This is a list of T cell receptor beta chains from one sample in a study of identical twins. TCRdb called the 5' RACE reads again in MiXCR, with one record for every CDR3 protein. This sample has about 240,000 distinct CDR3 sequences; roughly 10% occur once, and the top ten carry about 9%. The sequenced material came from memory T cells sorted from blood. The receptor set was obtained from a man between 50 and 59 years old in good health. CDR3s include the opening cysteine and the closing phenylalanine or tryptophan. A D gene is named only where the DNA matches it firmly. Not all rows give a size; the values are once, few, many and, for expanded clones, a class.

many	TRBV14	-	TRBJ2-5	CASSEYQETQYF	TGTGCCAGCAGCGAGTACCAAGAGACCCAGTACTTC
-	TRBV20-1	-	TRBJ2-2	CSARRGSNTGELFF	TGCAGTGCTAGACGGGGGTCGAACACCGGGGAGCTGTTTTTT
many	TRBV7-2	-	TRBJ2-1	CASSWNLGNEQFF	TGTGCCAGCAGCTGGAATTTGGGGAATGAGCAGTTCTTC
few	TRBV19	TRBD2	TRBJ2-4	CAAGGLAKNIQYF	TGTGCCGCGGGGGGGCTTGCCAAAAACATTCAGTACTTC
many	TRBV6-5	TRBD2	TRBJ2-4	CASRTGGSIQYF	TGTGCCAGCAGGACGGGGGGGAGTATTCAGTACTTC
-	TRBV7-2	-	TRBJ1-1	CASSRGVWTNTEAFF	TGTGCCAGCAGCCGTGGGGTTTGGACGAACACTGAAGCTTTCTTT
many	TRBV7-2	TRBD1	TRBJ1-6	CASSFTGGPSSPLHF	TGTGCCAGCAGCTTCACAGGGGGGCCCTCTTCACCCCTCCACTTT
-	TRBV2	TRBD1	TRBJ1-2	CASMDGQAFWNGYTF	TGTGCCAGCATGGATGGACAGGCGTTCTGGAATGGCTACACCTTC
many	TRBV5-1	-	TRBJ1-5	CASSLAGQGNQPQHF	TGCGCCAGCAGCTTGGCCGGTCAGGGTAATCAGCCCCAGCATTTT
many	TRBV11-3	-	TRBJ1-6	CASSREASGSPLHF	TGTGCCAGCAGCCGAGAGGCCTCTGGTTCACCCCTCCACTTT
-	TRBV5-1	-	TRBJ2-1	CASSLGGRGTYNEQFF	TGCGCCAGCAGCTTGGGGGGCAGGGGCACCTACAATGAGCAGTTCTTC
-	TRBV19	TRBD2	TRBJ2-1	CASSKLVAGAPGEQFF	TGTGCCAGTAGTAAGTTGGTAGCGGGAGCCCCTGGGGAGCAGTTCTTC
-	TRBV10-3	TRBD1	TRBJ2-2	CAISESGDRRIGELFF	TGTGCCATCAGTGAGTCCGGGGACAGGAGGATCGGGGAGCTGTTTTTT
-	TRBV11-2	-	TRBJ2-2	CASSLAPDSGDTGELFF	TGTGCCAGCAGCTTAGCACCAGATTCAGGGGACACCGGGGAGCTGTTTTTT
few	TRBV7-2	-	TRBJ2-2	CASSPGSRTGELFF	TGTGCCAGCAGCCCCGGGTCTCGCACCGGGGAGCTGTTTTTT
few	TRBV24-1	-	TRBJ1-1	CATSVGQNTEAFF	TGTGCCACCAGTGTAGGTCAGAACACTGAAGCTTTCTTT